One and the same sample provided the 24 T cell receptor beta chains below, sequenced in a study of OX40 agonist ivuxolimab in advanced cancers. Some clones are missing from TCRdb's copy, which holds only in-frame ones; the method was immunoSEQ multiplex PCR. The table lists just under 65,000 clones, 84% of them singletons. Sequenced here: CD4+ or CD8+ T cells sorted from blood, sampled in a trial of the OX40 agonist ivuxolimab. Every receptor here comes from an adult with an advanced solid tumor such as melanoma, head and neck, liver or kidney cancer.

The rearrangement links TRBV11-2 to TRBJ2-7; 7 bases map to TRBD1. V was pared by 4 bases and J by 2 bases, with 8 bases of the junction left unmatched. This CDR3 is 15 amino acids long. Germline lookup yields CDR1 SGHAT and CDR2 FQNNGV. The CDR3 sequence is CASSSDDRVAYEQYF. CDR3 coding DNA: TGTGCCAGCAGCTCAGACGACAGGGTTGCCTACGAGCAGTACTTC.

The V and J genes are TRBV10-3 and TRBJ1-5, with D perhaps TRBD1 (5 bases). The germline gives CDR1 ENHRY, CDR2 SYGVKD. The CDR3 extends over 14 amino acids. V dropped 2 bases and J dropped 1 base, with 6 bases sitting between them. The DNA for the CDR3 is TGTGCCATCAGTGAGGGGACCAGCAATCAGCCCCAGCATTTT. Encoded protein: CAISEGTSNQPQHF.

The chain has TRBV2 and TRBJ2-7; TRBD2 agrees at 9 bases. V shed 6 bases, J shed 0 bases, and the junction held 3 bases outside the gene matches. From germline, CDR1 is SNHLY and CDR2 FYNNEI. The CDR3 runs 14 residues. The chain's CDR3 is CASSLSGGSYEQYF. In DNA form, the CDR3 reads TGTGCCAGCAGCCTTAGCGGGGGCTCCTACGAGCAGTACTTC.

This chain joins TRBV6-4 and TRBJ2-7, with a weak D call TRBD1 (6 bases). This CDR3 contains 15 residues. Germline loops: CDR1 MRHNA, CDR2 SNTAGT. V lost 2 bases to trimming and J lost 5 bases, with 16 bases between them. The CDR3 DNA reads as TGTGCCAGCAGTGACGTACGCAGGGGAATGGACGAGCAGTACTTC. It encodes CASSDVRRGMDEQYF.

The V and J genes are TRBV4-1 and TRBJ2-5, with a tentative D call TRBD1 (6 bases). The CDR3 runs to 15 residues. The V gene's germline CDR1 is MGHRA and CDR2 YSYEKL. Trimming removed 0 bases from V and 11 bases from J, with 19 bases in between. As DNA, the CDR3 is TGCGCCAGCAGCCAAGATCCGGGCAGGGGTAAAGAGCAGTACTTC. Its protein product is CASSQDPGRGKEQYF.

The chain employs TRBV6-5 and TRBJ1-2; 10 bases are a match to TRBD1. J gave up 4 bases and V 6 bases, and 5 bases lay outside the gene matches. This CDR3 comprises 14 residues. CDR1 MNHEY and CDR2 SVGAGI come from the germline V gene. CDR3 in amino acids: CASSGDRGGYGYTF. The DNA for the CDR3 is TGTGCCAGCAGCGGGGACAGGGGTGGCTATGGCTACACCTTC.

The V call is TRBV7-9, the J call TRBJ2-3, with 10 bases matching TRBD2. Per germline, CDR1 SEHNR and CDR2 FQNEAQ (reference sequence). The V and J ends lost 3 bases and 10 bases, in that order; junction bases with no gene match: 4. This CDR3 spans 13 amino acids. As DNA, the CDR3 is TGTGCCAGCAGCTTCCGACTAGCGGGCGCGCAGTATTTT. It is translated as CASSFRLAGAQYF.

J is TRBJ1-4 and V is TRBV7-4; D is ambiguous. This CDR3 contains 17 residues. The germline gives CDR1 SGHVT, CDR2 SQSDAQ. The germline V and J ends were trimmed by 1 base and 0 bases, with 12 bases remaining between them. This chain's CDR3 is CASSLDLQETTNEKLFF. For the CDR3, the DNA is TGTGCCAGCAGCTTAGATCTTCAGGAAACAACTAATGAAAAACTGTTTTTT.

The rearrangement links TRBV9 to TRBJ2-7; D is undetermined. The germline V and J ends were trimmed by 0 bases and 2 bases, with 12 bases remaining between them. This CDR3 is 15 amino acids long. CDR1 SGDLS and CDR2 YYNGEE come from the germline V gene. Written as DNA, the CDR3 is TGTGCCAGCAGCGTAGAAAGTGCAGGCCCCTACGAGCAGTACTTC. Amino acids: CASSVESAGPYEQYF.

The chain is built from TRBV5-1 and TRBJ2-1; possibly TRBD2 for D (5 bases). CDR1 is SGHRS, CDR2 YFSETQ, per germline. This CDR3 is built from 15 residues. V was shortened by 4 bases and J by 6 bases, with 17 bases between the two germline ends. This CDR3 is CASSLTSGVLNEQFF. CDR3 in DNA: TGCGCCAGCAGCCTCACGTCCGGGGTACTCAATGAGCAGTTCTTC.

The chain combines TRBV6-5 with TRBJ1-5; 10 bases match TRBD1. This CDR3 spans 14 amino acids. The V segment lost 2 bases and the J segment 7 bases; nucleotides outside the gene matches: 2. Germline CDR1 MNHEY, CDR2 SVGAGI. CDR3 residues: CASSYGTGDQPQHF. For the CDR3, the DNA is TGTGCCAGCAGTTACGGGACAGGGGACCAGCCCCAGCATTTT.

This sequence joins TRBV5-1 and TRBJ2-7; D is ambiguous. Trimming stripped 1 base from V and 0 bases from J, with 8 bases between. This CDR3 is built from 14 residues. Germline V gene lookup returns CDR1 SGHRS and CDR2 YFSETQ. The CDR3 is CASSLLPSSYEQYF. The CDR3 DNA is TGCGCCAGCAGCTTGTTACCTAGCTCCTACGAGCAGTACTTC.

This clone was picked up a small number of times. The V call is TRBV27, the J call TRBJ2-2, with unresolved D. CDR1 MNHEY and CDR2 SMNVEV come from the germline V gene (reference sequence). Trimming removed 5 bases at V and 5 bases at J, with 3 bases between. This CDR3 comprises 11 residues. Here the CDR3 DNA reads TGTGCCAGCAGTCATACCGGGGAGCTGTTTTTT. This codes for CASSHTGELFF.

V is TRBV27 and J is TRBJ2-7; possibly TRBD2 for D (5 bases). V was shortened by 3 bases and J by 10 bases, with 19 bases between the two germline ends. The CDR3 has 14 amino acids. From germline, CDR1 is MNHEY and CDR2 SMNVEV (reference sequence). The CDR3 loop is CASSFLPVGEEQYF. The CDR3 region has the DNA TGTGCCAGCAGTTTCCTACCGGTGGGAGAGGAACAGTACTTC.

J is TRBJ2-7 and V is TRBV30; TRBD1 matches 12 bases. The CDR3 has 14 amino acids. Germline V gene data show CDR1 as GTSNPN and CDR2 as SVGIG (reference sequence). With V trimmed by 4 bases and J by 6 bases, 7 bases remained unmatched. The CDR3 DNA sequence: TGTGCCTGGACTTGGGGACAGGGGGCAGGCGAGCAGTACTTC. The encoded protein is CAWTWGQGAGEQYF.

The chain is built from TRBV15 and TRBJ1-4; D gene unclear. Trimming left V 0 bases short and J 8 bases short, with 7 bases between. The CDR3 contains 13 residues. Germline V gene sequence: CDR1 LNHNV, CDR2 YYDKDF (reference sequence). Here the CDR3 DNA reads TGTGCCACCAGCAGAGACCGAGAGGAAAAACTGTTTTTT. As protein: CATSRDREEKLFF.

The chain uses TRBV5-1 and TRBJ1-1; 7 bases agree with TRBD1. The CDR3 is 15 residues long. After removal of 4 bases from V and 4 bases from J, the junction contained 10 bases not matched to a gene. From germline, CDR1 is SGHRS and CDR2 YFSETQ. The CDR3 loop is CASSQISTGSTEAFF. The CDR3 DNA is TGCGCCAGCAGCCAGATCTCGACAGGGAGCACTGAAGCTTTCTTT.

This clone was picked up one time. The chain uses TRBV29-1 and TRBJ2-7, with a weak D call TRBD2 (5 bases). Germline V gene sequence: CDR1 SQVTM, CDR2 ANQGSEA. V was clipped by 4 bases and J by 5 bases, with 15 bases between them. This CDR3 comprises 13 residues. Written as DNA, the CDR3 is TGCAGCGTTGTGGGCGGCGGGTTACACGAGCAGTACTTC. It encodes CSVVGGGLHEQYF.

As DNA, the CDR3 is TGTGCCAGCAGCCCCTTTAGAACGGTCAGCTACTATGGCTACACCTTC. Protein product: CASSPFRTVSYYGYTF. The rearrangement links TRBV7-2 to TRBJ1-2; no definite D call. Trimming shortened V by 5 bases and J by 3 bases, and 19 bases separated the two germline ends. CDR1 and CDR2 (germline): SGHTA, FQGNSA. The CDR3 contains 16 residues.

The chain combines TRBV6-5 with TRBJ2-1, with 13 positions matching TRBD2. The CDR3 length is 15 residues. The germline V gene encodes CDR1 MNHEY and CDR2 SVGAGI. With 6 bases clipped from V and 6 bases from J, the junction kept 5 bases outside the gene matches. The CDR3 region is CASRLLAGGPNEQFF. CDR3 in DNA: TGTGCCAGCAGACTACTAGCGGGGGGGCCCAATGAGCAGTTCTTC.

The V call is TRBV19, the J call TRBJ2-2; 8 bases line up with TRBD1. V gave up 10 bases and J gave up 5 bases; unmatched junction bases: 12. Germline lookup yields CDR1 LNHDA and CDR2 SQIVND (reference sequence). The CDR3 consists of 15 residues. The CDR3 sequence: CATDSGGGWTGELFF. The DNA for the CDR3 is TGTGCCACTGATTCAGGGGGCGGGTGGACCGGGGAGCTGTTTTTT.

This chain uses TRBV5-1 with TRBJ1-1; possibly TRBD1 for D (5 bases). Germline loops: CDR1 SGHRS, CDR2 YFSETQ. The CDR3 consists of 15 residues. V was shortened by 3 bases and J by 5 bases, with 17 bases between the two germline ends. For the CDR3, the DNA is TGCGCCAGCAGCTGGGACGGGGGTCCCAGTACTGAAGCTTTCTTT. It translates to CASSWDGGPSTEAFF.

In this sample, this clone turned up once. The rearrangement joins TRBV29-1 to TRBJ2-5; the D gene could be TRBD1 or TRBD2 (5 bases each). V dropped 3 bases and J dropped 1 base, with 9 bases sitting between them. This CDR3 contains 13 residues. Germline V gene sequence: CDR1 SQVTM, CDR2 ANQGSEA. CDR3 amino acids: CSVDPGTQETQYF. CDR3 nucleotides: TGCAGCGTTGACCCGGGGACCCAAGAGACCCAGTACTTC. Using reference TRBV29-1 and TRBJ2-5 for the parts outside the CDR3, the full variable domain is SAVISQKPSRDICQRGTSLTIQCQVDSQVTMMFWYRQQPGQSLTLIATANQGSEATYESGFVIDKFPISRPNLTFSTLTVSNMSPEDSSIYLCSVDPGTQETQYFGPGTRLLVL.

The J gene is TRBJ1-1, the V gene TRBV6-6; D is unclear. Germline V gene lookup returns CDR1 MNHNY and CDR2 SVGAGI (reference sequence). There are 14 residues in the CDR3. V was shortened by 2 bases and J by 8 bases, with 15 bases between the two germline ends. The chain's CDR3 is CASSYGSYTEEAFF. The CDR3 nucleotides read TGTGCCAGCAGTTACGGCAGTTATACCGAGGAAGCTTTCTTT.